The rows below give T cell receptor beta chains drawn from one sample of a study of T cells in localized non-small cell lung cancer. Using immunoSEQ multiplex PCR, the repertoire was profiled, and TCRdb retains in-frame clones only, with some absent. Of over a thousand clones detected, roughly 22% appear once; the ten largest clones hold about 20%. The sample consisted of normal lung tissue next to the tumor, taken before any cancer treatment. The source is a female donor of 60 years or more with stage II squamous cell lung carcinoma. The CDR3 runs from the conserved cysteine through the conserved F or W. Fields, in order: V gene, D gene, CDR3 length, J gene, clone size, CDR3 protein, CDR3 DNA. D genes are given only for firm matches. Size tells how often a clone was seen (once, few, many) or the class of an expanded clone, and some rows leave it out.

TRBV11-3	.	16	TRBJ2-5	medium-sized	CASSLGFWGGRETQYF	TGTGCCAGCAGCCTAGGCTTCTGGGGGGGCAGAGAGACCCAGTACTTC
TRBV6-8	.	15	TRBJ1-1	few	CASSYSNFRGREAFF	TGTGCCAGCAGTTACAGCAACTTCCGGGGACGAGAAGCTTTCTTT
TRBV6-4	.	12	TRBJ2-3	medium-sized	CARGAATDTQYF	TGTGCCAGGGGGGCGGCCACAGATACGCAGTATTTT
TRBV11-3	.	14	TRBJ1-3	few	CASSPHSGGNTIYF	TGTGCCAGCAGCCCTCACTCGGGAGGAAACACCATATATTTT
TRBV6-8	.	16	TRBJ2-7	.	CASSYGSKREKHEQYF	TGTGCCAGCAGTTACGGTTCCAAACGGGAGAAGCACGAGCAGTACTTC
TRBV9	.	14	TRBJ1-2	.	CASRSGTSGYGYTF	TGTGCCAGCAGATCAGGGACGTCGGGCTATGGCTACACCTTC